A selection of T cell receptor beta chains follows, all from one sample in a study of T cell responses to AZD1222 COVID-19 vaccine. Sequenced by immunoSEQ multiplex PCR; TCRdb stores in-frame clones only, minus some. In the table there are about 130,000 clones, 86% of which are singletons. Sequences were derived from peripheral blood, sampled on day 0 of AZD1222 vaccination. These receptors came from an adult in good health. Both conserved end residues are part of each CDR3. The D gene is left open where the match is weak. For some rows the clone size is stated as once, few or many, or as a class when expanded; others skip it.

J gene,V gene,D gene,clone size,CDR3 DNA,CDR3 protein
TRBJ2-1,TRBV25-1,TRBD1,once,TGTGCCAGCAGTCCCCAGACAGGGGGATCCTACAATGAGCAGTTCTTC,CASSPQTGGSYNEQFF
TRBJ1-1,TRBV9,-,-,TGTGCCAGCAGCGTAAGGGGTTCGGGGAACACTGAAGCTTTCTTT,CASSVRGSGNTEAFF
TRBJ1-5,TRBV2,-,-,TGTGCCAGCACGCTAAAAAGGGGCAATCAGCCCCAGCATTTT,CASTLKRGNQPQHF
TRBJ2-7,TRBV7-2,-,-,TGTGCCAGCAGCTTAAGTATGCTCGGGGTTTACGAGCAGTACTTC,CASSLSMLGVYEQYF
TRBJ1-5,TRBV30,TRBD1,-,TGTGCCTGGAGCGAGGGACAGGGAAGTCAGCCCCAGCATTTT,CAWSEGQGSQPQHF
TRBJ1-2,TRBV3-1/TRBV3-2,-,-,TGTGCCAGCAGCCAAGTCCTTCGGGGGAATCGCTATGGCTACACCTTC,CASSQVLRGNRYGYTF
TRBJ1-3,TRBV11-2,-,-,TGTGCCAGCAGCTTCGCAGGGAGCACCATATATTTT,CASSFAGSTIYF
TRBJ2-1,TRBV6-2/TRBV6-3,TRBD2,-,TGTGCCAGCAGTCAACCCCGTCTAGCGGGGGTAAACAATGAGCAGTTCTTC,CASSQPRLAGVNNEQFF
TRBJ1-1,TRBV5-1,-,-,TGCGCCAGCGCCTGGGGTAGCGTGAACACTGAAGCTTTCTTT,CASAWGSVNTEAFF
TRBJ1-5,TRBV4-2,TRBD1,-,TGTGCCAGCAGCCCAATGGGACAGGGCAATCAGCCCCAGCATTTT,CASSPMGQGNQPQHF
TRBJ2-3,TRBV3-1/TRBV3-2,TRBD2,-,TGTGCCAGCAGCCCGCTAGCGGGGCAAGACACAGATACGCAGTATTTT,CASSPLAGQDTDTQYF
TRBJ2-5,TRBV7-8,-,-,TGTGCCAGCAGCCCTGGCACGGCGACCCAGTACTTC,CASSPGTATQYF
TRBJ1-6,TRBV9,TRBD1,-,TGTGCCAGCAGCCTCGGACAGGGTAGATTCTCAGTCTTACCCCTCCACTTT,CASSLGQGRFSVLPLHF
TRBJ2-1,TRBV28,TRBD2,-,TGTGCCAGCCAGACTAGCGGGAGCTACAATGAGCAGTTCTTC,CASQTSGSYNEQFF
TRBJ1-5,TRBV28,-,-,TGTGCCAGCAGTTTCCATACAAGCAATCAGCCCCAGCATTTT,CASSFHTSNQPQHF
TRBJ2-2,TRBV7-3,TRBD2,-,TGTGCCAGCAGCTCGACTAGCGGACCGACCGGGGAGCTGTTTTTT,CASSSTSGPTGELFF
TRBJ1-1,TRBV18,-,-,TGTGCCAGCTCACCTCGGGACAAGTCGAACACTGAAGCTTTCTTT,CASSPRDKSNTEAFF
TRBJ1-1,TRBV12-3/TRBV12-4,-,-,TGTGCCAGCAGTTTAAAGGGGTTCACTGAAGCTTTCTTT,CASSLKGFTEAFF
TRBJ1-5,TRBV10-3,-,once,TGTGCCAGTCAGACCAGCCCAGGACAGTTCAATCAGCCCCAGCATTTT,CASQTSPGQFNQPQHF
TRBJ1-1,TRBV11-1,-,-,TGTGCCAGCAGCTTGGCCGCAGGGAACACTGAAGCTTTCTTT,CASSLAAGNTEAFF
TRBJ1-2,TRBV5-4,-,-,TGTGCCAGCACCCCGCAGGGCCCAGCCTTGTCTAACTATGGCTACACCTTC,CASTPQGPALSNYGYTF
TRBJ2-5,TRBV6-6,-,once,TGTGCCAGCAGTTACGCGGGGAAGCAAGAGACCCAGTACTTC,CASSYAGKQETQYF